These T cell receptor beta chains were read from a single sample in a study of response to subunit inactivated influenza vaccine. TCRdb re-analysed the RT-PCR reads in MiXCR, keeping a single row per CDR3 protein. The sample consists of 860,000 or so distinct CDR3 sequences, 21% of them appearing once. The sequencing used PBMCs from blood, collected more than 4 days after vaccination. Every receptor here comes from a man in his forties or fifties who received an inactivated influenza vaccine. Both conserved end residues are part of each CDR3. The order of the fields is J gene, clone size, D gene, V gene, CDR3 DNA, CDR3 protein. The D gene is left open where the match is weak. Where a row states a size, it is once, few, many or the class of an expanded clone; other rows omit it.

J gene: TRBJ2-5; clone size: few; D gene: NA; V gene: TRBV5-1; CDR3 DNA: TGCGCCAGCAGCTTGAAGCGGACGGAGACCCAGTACTTC; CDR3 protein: CASSLKRTETQYF
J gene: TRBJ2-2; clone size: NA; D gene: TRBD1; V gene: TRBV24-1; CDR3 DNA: TGTGCCACCAGTGACACTGGACAGGGGGCGACCGGGGAGCTGTTTTTT; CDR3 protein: CATSDTGQGATGELFF
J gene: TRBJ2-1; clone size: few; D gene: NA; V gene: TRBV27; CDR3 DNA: TGTGCCAGCACTCCTACCTATGGTCGGCACAATGAGCAGTTCTTC; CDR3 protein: CASTPTYGRHNEQFF
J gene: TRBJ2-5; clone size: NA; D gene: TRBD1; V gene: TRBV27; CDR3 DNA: TGTGCCAGCAGACTAGGAGGGACAGGGTACCAAGAGACCCAGTACTTC; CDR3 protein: CASRLGGTGYQETQYF
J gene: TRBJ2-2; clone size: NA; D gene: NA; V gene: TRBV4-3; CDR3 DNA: TGCGCCAGCAGCCAGGGGGCGGCATCGGCCGGGGAGCTGTTTTTT; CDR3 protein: CASSQGAASAGELFF
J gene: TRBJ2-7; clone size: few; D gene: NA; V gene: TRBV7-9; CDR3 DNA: TGTGCCAGCAGCTACCGGGTGGGCACGGAGCAGTACTTC; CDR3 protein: CASSYRVGTEQYF
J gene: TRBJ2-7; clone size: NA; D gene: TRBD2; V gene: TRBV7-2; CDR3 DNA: TGTGCCAGCAGCTTAGTTGGCGGGGGGACCCCCTACGAGCAGTACTTC; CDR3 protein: CASSLVGGGTPYEQYF
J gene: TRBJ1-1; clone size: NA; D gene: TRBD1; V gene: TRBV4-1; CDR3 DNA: TGCGCCAGCAGCCAAGAAGGGGGCCCGGGGACTGAAGCTTTCTTT; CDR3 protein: CASSQEGGPGTEAFF
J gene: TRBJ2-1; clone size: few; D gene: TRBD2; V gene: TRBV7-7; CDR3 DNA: TGTGCTAGCACTCTATCTAGCGGGGGGCCCCATGAGCAGTTCTTC; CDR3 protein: CASTLSSGGPHEQFF
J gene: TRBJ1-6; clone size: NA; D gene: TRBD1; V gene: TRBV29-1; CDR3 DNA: TGCAGCGCACGGGACAGCTTCGGATCACCCCTCCACTTT; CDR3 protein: CSARDSFGSPLHF
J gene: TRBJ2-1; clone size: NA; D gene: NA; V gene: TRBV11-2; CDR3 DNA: TGTGCCAGCAGCTTAGTCGGGGCCCGCCGGGGCTCCTACAATGAGCAGTTCTTC; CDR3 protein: CASSLVGARRGSYNEQFF
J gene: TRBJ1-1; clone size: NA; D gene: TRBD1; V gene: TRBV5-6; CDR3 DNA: TGTGCCAGCAGCTCGGGGACAGACTTTGAAGCTTTCTTT; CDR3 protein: CASSSGTDFEAFF
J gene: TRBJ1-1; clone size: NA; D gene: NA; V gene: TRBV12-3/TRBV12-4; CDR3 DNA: TGTGCCAGCAACCGAAGGGGACTTACGAACACTGAAGCTTTCTTT; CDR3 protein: CASNRRGLTNTEAFF
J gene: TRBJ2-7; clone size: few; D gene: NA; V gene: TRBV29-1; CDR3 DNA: TGCAGCGTCGGAGGGGGGGGATACGAGCAGTACTTC; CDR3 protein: CSVGGGGYEQYF
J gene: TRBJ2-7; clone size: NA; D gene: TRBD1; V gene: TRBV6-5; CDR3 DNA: TGTGCCAGCAGTTACACTGACAGGGGGGGCTCCGAGCAGTACTTC; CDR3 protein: CASSYTDRGGSEQYF
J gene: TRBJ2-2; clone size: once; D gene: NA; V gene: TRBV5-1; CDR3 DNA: TGCGCCAGCAGCGAGGGGCAGGGCACCGGGGAGCTGTTTTTT; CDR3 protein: CASSEGQGTGELFF
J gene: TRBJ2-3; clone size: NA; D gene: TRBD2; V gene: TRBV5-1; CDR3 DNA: TGCGCCAGCAGCTTGCCTAGCGGGGGGTCGACAGATACGCAGTATTTT; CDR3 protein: CASSLPSGGSTDTQYF
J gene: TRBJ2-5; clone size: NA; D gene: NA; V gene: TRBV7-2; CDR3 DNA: TGTGCCAGCAGCTTCGCGGCGGTTGAGACCCAGTACTTC; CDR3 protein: CASSFAAVETQYF
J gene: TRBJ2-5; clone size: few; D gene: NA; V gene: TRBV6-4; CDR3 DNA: TGTGCCAGCAGATTACCGGGCCTTGGACCCCAAGAGACCCAGTACTTC; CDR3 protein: CASRLPGLGPQETQYF
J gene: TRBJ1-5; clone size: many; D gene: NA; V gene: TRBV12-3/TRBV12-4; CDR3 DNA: TGTGCCAGCAGGGACAGCAATCAGCCCCAGCATTTT; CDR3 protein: CASRDSNQPQHF
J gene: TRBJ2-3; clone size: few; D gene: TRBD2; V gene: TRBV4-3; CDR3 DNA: TGCGCCAGCAGCCAAGACATGGGCCTAGCGGGCTCGCGCACAGATACGCAGTATTTT; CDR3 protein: CASSQDMGLAGSRTDTQYF
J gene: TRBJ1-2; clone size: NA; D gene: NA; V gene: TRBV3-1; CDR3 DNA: TGTGCCAGCAGCCAAGGGGGACCGCTTAACTATGGCTACACCTTC; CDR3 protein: CASSQGGPLNYGYTF
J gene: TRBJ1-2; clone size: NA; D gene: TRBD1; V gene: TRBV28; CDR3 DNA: TGTGCCAGCAGTTTTGCGACAGGGGGCAGCTATGGCTACACCTTC; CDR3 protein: CASSFATGGSYGYTF
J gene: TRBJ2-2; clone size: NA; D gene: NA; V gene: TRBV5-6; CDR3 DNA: TGTGCCAGCAGCTTGAGACCCGTAGGCACCGGGGAGCTGTTTTTT; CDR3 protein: CASSLRPVGTGELFF
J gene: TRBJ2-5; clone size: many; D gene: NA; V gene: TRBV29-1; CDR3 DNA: TGCAGCGTCGTCTCCAGGGGAGGTGGTGAGACCCAGTACTTC; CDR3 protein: CSVVSRGGGETQYF
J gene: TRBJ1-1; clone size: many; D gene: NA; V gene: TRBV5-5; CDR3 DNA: TGTGCCACCCAGTTGGATATGAACACTGAAGCTTTCTTT; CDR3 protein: CATQLDMNTEAFF
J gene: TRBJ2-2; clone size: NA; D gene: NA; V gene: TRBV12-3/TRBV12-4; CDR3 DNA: TGTGCCAGCAGTTGGGAGGCCGGGGAGCTGTTTTTT; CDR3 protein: CASSWEAGELFF
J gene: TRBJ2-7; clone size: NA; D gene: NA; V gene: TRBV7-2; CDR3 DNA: TGTGCCAGCCTGGGCCAACAAAACTACGAGCAGTACTTC; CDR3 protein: CASLGQQNYEQYF
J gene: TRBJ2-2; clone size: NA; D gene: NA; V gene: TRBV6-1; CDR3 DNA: TGTGCCAGCAGTGATTGGACGGAGCTCACCGGGGAGCTGTTTTTT; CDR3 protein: CASSDWTELTGELFF
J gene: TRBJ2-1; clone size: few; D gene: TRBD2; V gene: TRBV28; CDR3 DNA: TGTGCCAGCAGTCCCTCGCTTCTCGGGAGGGCGAACAATGAGCAGTTCTTC; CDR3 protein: CASSPSLLGRANNEQFF
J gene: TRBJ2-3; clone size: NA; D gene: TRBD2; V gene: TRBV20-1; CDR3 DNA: TGCAGTGCTAGAGCCTATAGCGGGGGGGCCACAGATACGCAGTATTTT; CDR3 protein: CSARAYSGGATDTQYF
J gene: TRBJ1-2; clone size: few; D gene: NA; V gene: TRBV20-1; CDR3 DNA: TGCAGTGCTAACCGGGGGGGAGATGGCTACACCTTC; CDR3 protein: CSANRGGDGYTF
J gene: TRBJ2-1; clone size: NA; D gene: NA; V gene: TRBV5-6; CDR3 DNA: TGTGCCAGCAGCTTGTTTCGGGAGAACAATGAGCAGTTCTTC; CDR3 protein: CASSLFRENNEQFF
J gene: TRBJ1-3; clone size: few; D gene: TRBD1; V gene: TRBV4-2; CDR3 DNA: TGTGCCAGCAGCCAAGTCCCGGGACAGGGGACGAGCTCTGGAAACACCATATATTTT; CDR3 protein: CASSQVPGQGTSSGNTIYF
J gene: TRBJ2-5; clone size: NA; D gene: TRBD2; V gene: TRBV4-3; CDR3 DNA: TGCGCCAGCAGCCAAGATCCCCTCTCTAGCGGCCGTGGAGAGACCCAGTACTTC; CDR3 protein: CASSQDPLSSGRGETQYF
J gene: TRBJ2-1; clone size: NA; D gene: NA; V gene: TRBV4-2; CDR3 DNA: TGTGCCAGCAGCCAGCAGGATAGCTCCTACAATGAGCAGTTCTTC; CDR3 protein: CASSQQDSSYNEQFF
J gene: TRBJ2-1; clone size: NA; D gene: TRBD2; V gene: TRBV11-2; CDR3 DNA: TGTGCCAGCAGCTTATATCGAAGGACTAGCGGGGGGAATGAGCAGTTCTTC; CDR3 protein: CASSLYRRTSGGNEQFF
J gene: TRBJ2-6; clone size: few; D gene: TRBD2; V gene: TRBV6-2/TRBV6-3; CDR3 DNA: TGTGCCAGCAGTTACACGGCGGGGGGGCCGGCCAACGTCCTGACTTTC; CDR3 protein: CASSYTAGGPANVLTF
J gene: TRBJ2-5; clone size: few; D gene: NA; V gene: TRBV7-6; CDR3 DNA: TGTGCCAGCAGCTTAGTGTCAGGGGCTAGAGAGACCCAGTACTTC; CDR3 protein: CASSLVSGARETQYF
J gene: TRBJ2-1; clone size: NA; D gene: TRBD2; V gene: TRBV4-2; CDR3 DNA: TGTGCCAGCAGCCTCGGACTAGGTGGCCTCAATGAGCAGTTCTTC; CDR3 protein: CASSLGLGGLNEQFF
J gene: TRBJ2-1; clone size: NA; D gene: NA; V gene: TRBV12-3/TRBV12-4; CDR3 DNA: TGTGCCAGCAGTTTAAGGGCTAGGGAGCAGTTCTTC; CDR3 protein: CASSLRAREQFF
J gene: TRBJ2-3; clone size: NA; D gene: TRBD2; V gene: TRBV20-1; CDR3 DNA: TGCAGTGCTCAGACTAGCGGGCGTAGCACAGATACGCAGTATTTT; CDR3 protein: CSAQTSGRSTDTQYF
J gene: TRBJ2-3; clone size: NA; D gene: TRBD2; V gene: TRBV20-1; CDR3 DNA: TGCAGTGCTAAGGCTAGCGGGAGCGCTAGCACAGATACGCAGTATTTT; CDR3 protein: CSAKASGSASTDTQYF
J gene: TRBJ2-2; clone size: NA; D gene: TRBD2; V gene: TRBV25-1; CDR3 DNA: TGTGCCAGCGCAGCGGGAGTCCTCACCGGGGAGCTGTTTTTT; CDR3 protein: CASAAGVLTGELFF
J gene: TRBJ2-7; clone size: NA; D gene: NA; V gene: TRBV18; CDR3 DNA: TGTGCCAGCTCACCACCCTCTATCTACGAGCAGTACTTC; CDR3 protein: CASSPPSIYEQYF
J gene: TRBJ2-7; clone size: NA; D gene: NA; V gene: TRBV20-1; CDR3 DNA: TGCAGTGCTAGCATAGACAGTGCCTACGAGCAGTACTTC; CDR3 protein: CSASIDSAYEQYF
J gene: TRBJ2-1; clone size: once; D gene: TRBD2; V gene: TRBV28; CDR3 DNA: TGTGCCAGCACCCGGGATAGCGGGCTGACCTCCTACAATGAGCAGTTCTTC; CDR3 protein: CASTRDSGLTSYNEQFF
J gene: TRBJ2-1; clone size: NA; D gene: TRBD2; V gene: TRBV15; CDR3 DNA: TGTGCCACCAGCTCGGGACTACTAAATGAGCAGTTCTTC; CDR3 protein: CATSSGLLNEQFF
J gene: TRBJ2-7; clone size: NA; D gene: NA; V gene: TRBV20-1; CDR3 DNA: TGCAGTGCTAACGTCGGGGCTTATATAAGCGAGCAGTACTTC; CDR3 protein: CSANVGAYISEQYF
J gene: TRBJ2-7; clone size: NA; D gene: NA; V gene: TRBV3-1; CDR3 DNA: TGTGCCAGCAGCCCTGGACTAAACGATCAGTACTTC; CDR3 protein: CASSPGLNDQYF
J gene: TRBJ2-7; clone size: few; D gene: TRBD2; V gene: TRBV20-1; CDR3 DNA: TGCAGTGCTACCTTAGCGGGAGTGGGGCCCGAGCAGTACTTC; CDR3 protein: CSATLAGVGPEQYF
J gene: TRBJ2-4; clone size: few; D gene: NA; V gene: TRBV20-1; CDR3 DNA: TGCAGTGCTGAGCGTGGGGCCCTAGCCAAAAACATTCAGTACTTC; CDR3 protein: CSAERGALAKNIQYF
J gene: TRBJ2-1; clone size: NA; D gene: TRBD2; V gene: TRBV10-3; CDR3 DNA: TGTGCCTTCAGTTTGAGGGGACTAGCGGGGGGGGACAATGAGCAGTTCTTC; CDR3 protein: CAFSLRGLAGGDNEQFF
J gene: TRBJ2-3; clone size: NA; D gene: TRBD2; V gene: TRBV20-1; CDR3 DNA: TGCAGTGCCAAGCGGGGGTCTAGCACAGATACGCAGTATTTT; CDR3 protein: CSAKRGSSTDTQYF
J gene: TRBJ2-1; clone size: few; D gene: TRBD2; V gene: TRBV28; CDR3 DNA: TGTGCCAGCAGTTTGTGGCTAGCGGGAGGGTATGAGCAGTTCTTC; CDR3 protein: CASSLWLAGGYEQFF